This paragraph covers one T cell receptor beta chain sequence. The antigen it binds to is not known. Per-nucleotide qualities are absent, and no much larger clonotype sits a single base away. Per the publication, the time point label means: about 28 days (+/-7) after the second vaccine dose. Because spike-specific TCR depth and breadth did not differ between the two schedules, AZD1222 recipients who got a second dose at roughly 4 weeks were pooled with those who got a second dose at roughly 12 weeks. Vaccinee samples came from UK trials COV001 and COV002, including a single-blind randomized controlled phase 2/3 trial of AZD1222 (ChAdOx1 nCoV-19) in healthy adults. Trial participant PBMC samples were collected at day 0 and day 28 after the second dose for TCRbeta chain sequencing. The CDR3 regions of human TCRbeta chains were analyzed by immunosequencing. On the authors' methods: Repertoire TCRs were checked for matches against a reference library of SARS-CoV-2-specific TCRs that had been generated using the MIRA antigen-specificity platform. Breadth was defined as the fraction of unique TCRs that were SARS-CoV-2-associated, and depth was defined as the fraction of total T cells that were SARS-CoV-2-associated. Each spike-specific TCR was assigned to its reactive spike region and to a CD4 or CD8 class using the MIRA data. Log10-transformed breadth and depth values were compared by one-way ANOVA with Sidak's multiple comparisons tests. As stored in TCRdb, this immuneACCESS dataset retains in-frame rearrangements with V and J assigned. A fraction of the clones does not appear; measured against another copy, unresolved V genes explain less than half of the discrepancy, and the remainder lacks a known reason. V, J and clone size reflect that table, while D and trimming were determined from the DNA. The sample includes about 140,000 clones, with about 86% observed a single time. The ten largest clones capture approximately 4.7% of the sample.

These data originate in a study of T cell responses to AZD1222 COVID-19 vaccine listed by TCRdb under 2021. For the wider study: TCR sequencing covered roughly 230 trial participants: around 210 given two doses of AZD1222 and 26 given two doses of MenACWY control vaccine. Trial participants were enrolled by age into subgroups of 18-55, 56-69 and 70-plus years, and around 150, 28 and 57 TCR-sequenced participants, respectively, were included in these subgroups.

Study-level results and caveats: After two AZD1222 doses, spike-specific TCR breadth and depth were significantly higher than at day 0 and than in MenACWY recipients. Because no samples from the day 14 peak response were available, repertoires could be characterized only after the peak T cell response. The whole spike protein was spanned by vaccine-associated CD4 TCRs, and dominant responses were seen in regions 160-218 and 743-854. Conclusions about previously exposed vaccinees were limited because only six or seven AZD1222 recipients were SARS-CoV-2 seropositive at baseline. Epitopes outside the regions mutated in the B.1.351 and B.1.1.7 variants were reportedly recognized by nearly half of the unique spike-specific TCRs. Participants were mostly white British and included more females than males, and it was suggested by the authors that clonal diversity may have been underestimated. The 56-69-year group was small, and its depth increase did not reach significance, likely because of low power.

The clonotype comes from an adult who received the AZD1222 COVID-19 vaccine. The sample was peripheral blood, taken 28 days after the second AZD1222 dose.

The CDR3 here reads CASSHPEAGANYGYTF. The DNA sequence is TGTGCCAGCAGCCACCCAGAGGCAGGCGCTAACTATGGCTACACCTTC. Rearrangement joined TRBV7-2 to TRBJ1-2, with the D gene uncertain. The CDR3 runs 16 amino acids, cysteine and phenylalanine included. The entry retains the CDR3 DNA only, 48 bases that are in frame from base 1. V and J are truncated by 5 bases and 0 bases respectively, leaving an intervening sequence of 16 bases. The CDR1 and CDR2 encoded by the germline V gene are SGHTA and FQGNSA. Joined to the reference TRBV7-2 and TRBJ1-2 proteins, this CDR3 gives the full variable domain: GAGVSQSPSNKVTEKGKDVELRCDPISGHTALYWYRQSLGQGLEFLIYFQGNSAPDKSGLPSDRFSAERTGGSVSTLTIQRTQQEDSAVYLCASSHPEAGANYGYTFGSGTRLTVV.